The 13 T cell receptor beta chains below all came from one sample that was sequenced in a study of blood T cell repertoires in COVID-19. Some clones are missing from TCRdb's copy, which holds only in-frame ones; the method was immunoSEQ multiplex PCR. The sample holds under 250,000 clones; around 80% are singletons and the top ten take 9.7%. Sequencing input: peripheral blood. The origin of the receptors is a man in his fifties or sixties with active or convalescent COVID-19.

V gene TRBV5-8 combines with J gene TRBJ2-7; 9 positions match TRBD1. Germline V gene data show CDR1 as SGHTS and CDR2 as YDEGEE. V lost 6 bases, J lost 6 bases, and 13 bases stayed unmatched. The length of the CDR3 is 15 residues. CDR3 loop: CASTQPGQGIGEQYF. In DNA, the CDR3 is TGTGCCAGCACCCAACCCGGACAGGGGATAGGCGAGCAGTACTTC.

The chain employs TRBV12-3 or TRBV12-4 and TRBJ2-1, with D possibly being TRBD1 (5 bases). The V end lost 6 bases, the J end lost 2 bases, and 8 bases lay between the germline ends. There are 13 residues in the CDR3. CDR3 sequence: CASRLTAYNEQFF. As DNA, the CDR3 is TGTGCCAGCAGGTTGACAGCCTACAATGAGCAGTTCTTC.

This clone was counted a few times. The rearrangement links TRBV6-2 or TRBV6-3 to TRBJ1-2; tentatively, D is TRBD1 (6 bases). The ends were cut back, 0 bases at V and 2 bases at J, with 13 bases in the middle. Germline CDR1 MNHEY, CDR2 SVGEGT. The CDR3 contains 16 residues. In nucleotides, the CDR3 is TGTGCCAGCAGTTACTCCTCAGGGGAAGAAAACTATGGCTACACCTTC. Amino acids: CASSYSSGEENYGYTF.

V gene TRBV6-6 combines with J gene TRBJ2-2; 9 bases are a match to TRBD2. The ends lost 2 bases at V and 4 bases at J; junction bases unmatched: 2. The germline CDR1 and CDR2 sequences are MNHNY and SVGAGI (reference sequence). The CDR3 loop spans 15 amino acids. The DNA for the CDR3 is TGTGCCAGCAGTTACCTTAGCGGGAGCACCGGGGAGCTGTTTTTT. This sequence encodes CASSYLSGSTGELFF.

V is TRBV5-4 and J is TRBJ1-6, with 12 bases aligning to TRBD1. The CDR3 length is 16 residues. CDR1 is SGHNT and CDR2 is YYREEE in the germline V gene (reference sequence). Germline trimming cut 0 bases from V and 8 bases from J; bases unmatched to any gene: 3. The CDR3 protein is CASSLVGQGAYSPLHF. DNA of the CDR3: TGTGCCAGCAGCTTGGTGGGACAGGGGGCTTATTCACCCCTCCACTTT.

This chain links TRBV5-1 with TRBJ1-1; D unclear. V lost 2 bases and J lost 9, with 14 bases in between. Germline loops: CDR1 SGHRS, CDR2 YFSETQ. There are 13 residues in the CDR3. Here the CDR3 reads CASSLSTSRKAFF. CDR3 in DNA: TGCGCCAGCAGCTTAAGCACCTCGAGGAAAGCTTTCTTT.

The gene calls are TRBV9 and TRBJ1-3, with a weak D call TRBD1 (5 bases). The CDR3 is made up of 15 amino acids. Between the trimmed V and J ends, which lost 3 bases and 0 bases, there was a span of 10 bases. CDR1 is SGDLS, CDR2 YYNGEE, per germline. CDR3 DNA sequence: TGTGCCAGCAGCGCCGGACAAACCTCTGGAAACACCATATATTTT. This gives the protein CASSAGQTSGNTIYF.

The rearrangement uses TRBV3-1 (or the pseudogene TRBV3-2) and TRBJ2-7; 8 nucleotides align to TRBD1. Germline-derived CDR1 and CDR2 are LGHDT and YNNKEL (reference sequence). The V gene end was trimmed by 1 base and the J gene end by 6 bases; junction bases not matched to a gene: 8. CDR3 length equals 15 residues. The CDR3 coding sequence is TGTGCCAGCAGCCAAGGAAGGCAGGGGGCTCCCGAGCAGTACTTC. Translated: CASSQGRQGAPEQYF.

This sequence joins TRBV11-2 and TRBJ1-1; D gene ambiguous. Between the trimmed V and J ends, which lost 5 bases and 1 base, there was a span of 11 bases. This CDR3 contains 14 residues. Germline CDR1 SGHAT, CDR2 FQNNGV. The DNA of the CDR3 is TGTGCCAGCAGCGCCCTCCGGGAGAACACTGAAGCTTTCTTT. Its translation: CASSALRENTEAFF.

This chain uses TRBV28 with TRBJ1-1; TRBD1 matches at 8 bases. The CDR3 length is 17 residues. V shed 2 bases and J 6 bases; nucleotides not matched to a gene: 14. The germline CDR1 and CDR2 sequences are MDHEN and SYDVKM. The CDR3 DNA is TGTGCCAGCAGTTTACCAACCCTGGACAGGGAGGGCCCTGAAGCTTTCTTT. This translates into CASSLPTLDREGPEAFF.

The CDR3 loop reads CASSLGAGFLNEQYV. CDR3 in DNA: TGTGCCAGCAGCTTAGGGGCAGGGTTCTTGAACGAGCAGTACGTC. V is TRBV7-8 and J is TRBJ2-7, with D perhaps matching TRBD1 (5 bases). The CDR3 is 15 amino acids. Germline CDR1 SGHVS, CDR2 FQNEAQ. The V gene lost 1 base and the J gene lost 5 bases, with 15 bases spanning the gap.

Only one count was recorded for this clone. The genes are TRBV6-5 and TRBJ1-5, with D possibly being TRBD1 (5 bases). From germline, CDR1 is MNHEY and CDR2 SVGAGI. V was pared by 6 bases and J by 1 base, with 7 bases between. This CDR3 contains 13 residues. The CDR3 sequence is CASSWGSNQPQHF. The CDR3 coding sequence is TGTGCCAGCAGCTGGGGCAGCAATCAGCCCCAGCATTTT.

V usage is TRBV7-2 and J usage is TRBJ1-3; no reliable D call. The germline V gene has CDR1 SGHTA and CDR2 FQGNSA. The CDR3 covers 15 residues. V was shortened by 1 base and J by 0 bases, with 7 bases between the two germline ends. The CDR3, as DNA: TGTGCCAGCAGCTTAGAACACCTCTCTGGAAACACCATATATTTT. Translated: CASSLEHLSGNTIYF.